This paragraph reports one TCR beta chain. Its antigen is not identified. The data originate from a study of cytomegalovirus exposure and HLA in healthy donors. Findings and limits, study-wide: HLA allele associations emerged for about 18,000 TCR beta sequences in a later analysis, at 0.05 false discovery rate.

The PCR had 60 Vbeta and 13 Jbeta primers. Libraries were prepared by immunoSEQ multiplex PCR; TCRdb keeps only in-frame clonotypes and omits some of them. The repertoire holds under 150,000 clones, with roughly 79% as singletons. Germline trimming cut 3 bases from V and 6 bases from J; bases unmatched to any gene: 5. In germline, CDR1 is SGDLS, CDR2 YYNGEE. CDR3 length: 13 amino acids. The sequenced material came from PBMCs. The V call is TRBV9, the J call TRBJ1-2, with 7 bases aligning to TRBD1. This sequence originates from a woman in her 30s in good health and CMV-seronegative. CDR3 DNA sequence: TGTGCCAGCAGCGCGGGACAGCTCAATGGCTACACCTTC. This translates into CASSAGQLNGYTF.